This T cell receptor beta chain was sequenced in a study of cytomegalovirus exposure and HLA in healthy donors. Regarding the study as a whole: Immune exposure information comprised only CMV serostatus.

Comment on this clone: Its antigen is unidentified.

The PCR was carried out with 60 Vbeta primers and 13 Jbeta primers. Repertoires were generated with immunoSEQ multiplex PCR, while TCRdb's copy carries only in-frame clones and drops some. The table records under 200,000 clones, roughly 80% of them present only once. This receptor was taken from a male donor in good health and CMV-seronegative. The sequenced material came from PBMCs.

CDR3 sequence (DNA): TGCAGTGCTAGCCCGGGGGTAGGGCAGTACTTC. Residues: CSASPGVGQYF. The rearrangement links TRBV20-1 to TRBJ2-7, with D possibly being TRBD2 (6 bases). Germline V CDR1 and CDR2: DFQATT, SNEGSKA (reference sequence). V gave up 3 bases and J gave up 9 bases, with 12 bases separating them. The CDR3 runs to 11 residues.